This T cell receptor (beta chain) originates from a study of T cells in Graves' hyperthyroidism and ophthalmopathy. The study, taken as a whole, reports: In the blood, most expanded thyroid clonotypes above 0.001 appeared as well.

This clonotype was detected many times. Its matching antigen is unknown. RNA transcripts yielded amplified TCR beta CDR3 regions. Initially, a first-round RT-PCR of the TCR CDR3 employed the HTBI primer set. TCRdb redid the calling of the multiplex PCR reads with MiXCR, one entry per CDR3 protein. The repertoire holds roughly 300,000 distinct CDR3 sequences, 20% to 25% seen once, with about a quarter in the top ten. Per germline, CDR1 ENHRY and CDR2 SYGVKD. V shed 6 bases and J 2 bases; nucleotides not matched to a gene: 4. There are 14 residues in the CDR3. The TCR originated in a man aged 35 to 55 with Graves' hyperthyroidism that later progressed to Graves' ophthalmopathy. This chain joins TRBV10-3 and TRBJ2-5; 9 bases match TRBD1. The sample comprised blood. Written as DNA, the CDR3 is TGTGCCATCAGACCGACAGGGGGTCAAGAGACCCAGTACTTC. Its translation: CAIRPTGGQETQYF.